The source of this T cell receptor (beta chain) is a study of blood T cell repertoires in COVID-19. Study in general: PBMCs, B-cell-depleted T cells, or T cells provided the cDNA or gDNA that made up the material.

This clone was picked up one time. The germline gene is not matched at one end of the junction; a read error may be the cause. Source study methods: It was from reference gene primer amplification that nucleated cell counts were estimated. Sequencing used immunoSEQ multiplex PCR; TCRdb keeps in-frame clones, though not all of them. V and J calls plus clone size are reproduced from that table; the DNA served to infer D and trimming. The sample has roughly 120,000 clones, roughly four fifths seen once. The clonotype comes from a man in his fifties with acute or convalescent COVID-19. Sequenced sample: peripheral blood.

CDR3 sequence (DNA): TGTGCCGGCAGCATACGGACAGGGATGAACACCGGGGAGCTGTTTTTT. Encoded protein: CAGSIRTGMNTGELFF. The gene calls are TRBV3-1 (or the pseudogene TRBV3-2) and TRBJ2-2, with 8 bases lining up with TRBD1. This CDR3 region has 16 residues. Germline values: CDR1 LGHDT, CDR2 YNNKEL (reference sequence).